The 14 T cell receptor beta chains below come from one sample, sequenced in a study of vaccination effects on CD4 cells after COVID-19. The repertoire was sequenced with immunoSEQ multiplex PCR; TCRdb's copy has only in-frame clones and lacks some. Of some 70,000 clones listed, about 86% are singletons. These receptors are not linked to any known antigen. Before any sequencing was done, the ViraFEST assay used viral peptide pools to expand antigen-specific CD4+ T cells. Subsequent to a culture period of under twelve days, CD4+ T cells were isolated. Either the mRNA-1273 or the BNT162b2 vaccine was given to participants as two doses. The material sequenced was CD4+ T cells from PBMCs cultured with HCoV-229E spike peptides, taken after COVID-19 vaccination. The receptors were gathered from a human donor who received a COVID-19 vaccine.

J is TRBJ2-7 and V is TRBV29-1; 7 nucleotides line up with TRBD1. CDR3 length equals 12 residues. The germline gives CDR1 SQVTM, CDR2 ANQGSEA. The V gene end was trimmed by 4 bases and the J gene end by 2 bases; junction bases not matched to a gene: 2. Here the CDR3 reads CSVGDSPYEQYV. For the CDR3, the DNA is TGCAGCGTTGGGGACAGCCCCTACGAGCAGTACGTC.

This sequence joins TRBV5-4 and TRBJ2-5; D not certain. The V end lost 2 bases, the J end lost 2 bases, and 10 bases lay between the germline ends. The CDR3 covers 14 residues. The germline gives CDR1 SGHNT, CDR2 YYREEE (reference sequence). Here the CDR3 reads CASSLNPQQETQYF. The CDR3 nucleotides read TGTGCCAGCAGCTTAAATCCACAGCAAGAGACCCAGTACTTC.

The V call is TRBV11-3, the J call TRBJ2-2; D may be TRBD2 (6 bases). The CDR3 has 15 amino acids. Germline V gene sequence: CDR1 SGHNT, CDR2 YENEEA. With 5 bases removed from V and 4 bases from J, the gap between germline ends came to 14 bases. The CDR3 nucleotides read TGTGCCAGCAGCCTCACGGGGGTAGGCACCGGGGAGCTGTTTTTT. Translated: CASSLTGVGTGELFF.

The J gene is TRBJ2-3, the V gene TRBV6-2 or TRBV6-3; 10 bases map to TRBD1. The J segment lost 2 bases and the V segment lost 3 bases, leaving 2 bases of the junction unmatched. The germline V gene has CDR1 MNHEY and CDR2 SVGEGT. This CDR3 region has 15 residues. The CDR3 loop reads CASSYGTGVTDTQYF. CDR3 DNA: TGTGCCAGCAGTTATGGGACAGGGGTCACAGATACGCAGTATTTT.

V usage is TRBV7-3 and J usage is TRBJ2-3; TRBD1 matches at 10 bases. From germline, CDR1 is SGHTA and CDR2 FQGTGA. After removal of 7 bases from V and 3 bases from J, the junction contained 10 bases not matched to a gene. There are 16 residues in the CDR3. For the CDR3, the DNA is TGTGCCAGCACCACGGGACAGGGGAGGTCAACAGATACGCAGTATTTT. Translated, it gives CASTTGQGRSTDTQYF.

This sequence joins TRBV11-3 and TRBJ2-5; TRBD1 agrees at 8 bases. Germline values: CDR1 SGHNT, CDR2 YENEEA. This CDR3 is 15 amino acids long. The V segment lost 4 bases and the J segment 5 bases; nucleotides outside the gene matches: 9. CDR3 DNA: TGTGCCAGCAGCTCCGGGGGACAGGATGGGGAGACCCAGTACTTC. This gives the protein CASSSGGQDGETQYF.

CDR3 coding DNA: TGTGCCAGCAAGCGGAACAGGGAGTATACCGGGGAGCTGTTTTTT. This sequence encodes CASKRNREYTGELFF. The chain couples TRBV6-5 to TRBJ2-2; the D gene is possibly TRBD1 (6 bases). Germline V gene sequence: CDR1 MNHEY, CDR2 SVGAGI. The V end was cut by 7 bases, the J end by 5 bases, with 17 bases between. The CDR3 covers 15 residues.

The genes are TRBV5-1 and TRBJ2-3; TRBD2 agrees at 14 bases. Germline trimming cut 4 bases from V and 5 bases from J; bases unmatched to any gene: 3. Germline V gene data show CDR1 as SGHRS and CDR2 as YFSETQ. This CDR3 spans 15 amino acids. The CDR3 region is CASSAGTSGGDTQYF. For the CDR3, the DNA is TGCGCCAGCAGCGCCGGGACTAGCGGGGGAGATACGCAGTATTTT.

This chain connects TRBV24-1 to TRBJ1-2, with a weak D call TRBD1 (6 bases). Germline CDR1 and CDR2: KGHDR and SFDVKD. Deletions cut 3 bases from V and 4 bases from J, with 11 bases between. The CDR3 is 14 residues long. This chain's CDR3 is CATSDPGTLYGYTF. In DNA form, the CDR3 reads TGTGCCACCAGTGATCCCGGGACACTCTATGGCTACACCTTC.

Here the CDR3 DNA reads TGTGCCAGCAGTCCAAGGACTAGCGGGGATGGGACCCAGTACTTC. This sequence encodes CASSPRTSGDGTQYF. The chain is built from TRBV2 and TRBJ2-5; 12 bases are shared with TRBD2. Per the germline V gene, CDR1 is SNHLY and CDR2 is FYNNEI. The ends lost 5 bases at V and 7 bases at J; junction bases unmatched: 8. The CDR3 has 15 residues.

The V and J genes are TRBV5-1 and TRBJ1-3, with 8 positions matching TRBD1. V lost 5 bases to trimming and J lost 3 bases; unmatched junction nucleotides: 13. Germline V gene sequence: CDR1 SGHRS, CDR2 YFSETQ. This CDR3 is 17 amino acids long. CDR3 region: CASSMTPTGVVGNTIYF. CDR3 nucleotides: TGCGCCAGCAGTATGACCCCGACAGGGGTGGTTGGAAACACCATATATTTT.

The J gene is TRBJ2-7, the V gene TRBV6-1, with D hard to call. There are 15 residues in the CDR3. Germline CDR1 MNHNS, CDR2 SASEGT. V was shortened by 2 bases and J by 3 bases, with 14 bases between the two germline ends. In DNA, the CDR3 is TGTGCCAGCAGTGAATCTCCAGGATTCTACTACGAGCAGTACGTC. Its translation: CASSESPGFYYEQYV.

V gene TRBV5-1 combines with J gene TRBJ1-2; D not certain. CDR3 length: 15 residues. Germline loops: CDR1 SGHRS, CDR2 YFSETQ. V was cut by 2 bases and J by 0 bases, with 11 bases left in between. CDR3 region: CASSLGPTTNYGYTF. Written as DNA, the CDR3 is TGCGCCAGCAGCTTAGGACCGACAACTAACTATGGCTACACCTTC.

The genes are TRBV7-8 and TRBJ1-3; no reliable D call. The CDR3 consists of 15 residues. Trimming cost V 3 bases and J 0 bases, with 9 bases left between them. Germline V gene data show CDR1 as SGHVS and CDR2 as FQNEAQ. The CDR3 reads CASSLGVNSGNTIYF. The CDR3 bases are TGTGCCAGCAGCTTGGGAGTCAACTCTGGAAACACCATATATTTT.